The rows below give T cell receptor beta chains drawn from one sample of a study of T-cell reconstitution after alpha-beta-depleted transplantation in children. Via MiXCR, TCRdb re-called the PCR reads, giving one row per CDR3 protein. This table has 350,000 to 400,000 distinct CDR3 sequences, roughly 22% appearing once. The material sequenced was PBMCs from the stem cell graft donor, taken from the stem cell graft. The receptors shown here come from a human donor who donated a stem cell graft to a child with acute myeloid leukemia. Each CDR3 is given with its conserved first and last residue. D genes are given only for firm matches. The size field is filled for only some rows; it gives once, few, many or a size class.

CDR3 DNA,CDR3 protein,D gene,V gene,J gene,clone size
TGTGCCAGCAGTACAGGGACGCACACTGAAGCTTTCTTT,CASSTGTHTEAFF,NA,TRBV12-3/TRBV12-4,TRBJ1-1,NA
TGCAGTGCTAGTCGGCTCGGGAGCGGGAGCTACAATGAGCAGTTCTTC,CSASRLGSGSYNEQFF,TRBD2,TRBV20-1,TRBJ2-1,few
TGCAGCACCGGGACTAGCGGGGCTCAAGAGACCCAGTACTTC,CSTGTSGAQETQYF,TRBD2,TRBV29-1,TRBJ2-5,many
TGCGCCACCTCCCCGGCGATGGGCCCTGCCCGCGTCCGCACAGATACGCAGTATTTT,CATSPAMGPARVRTDTQYF,NA,TRBV10-2,TRBJ2-3,many
TGCGCCAGCAGCCAAGTTAGCGGGAGTACCGCCAAAAACATTCAGTACTTC,CASSQVSGSTAKNIQYF,TRBD2,TRBV4-1,TRBJ2-4,NA
TGTGCCAGCAGCTTATCTCGCGTTGGCGCGGACAGGGGGGACTTC,CASSLSRVGADRGDF,TRBD1,TRBV5-5,TRBJ2-7,NA
TGTGCCAGCAGTTATGAAGTGGGACTAGCGGGAGGCCAGTACCACGAGCAGTACTTC,CASSYEVGLAGGQYHEQYF,TRBD2,TRBV6-2/TRBV6-3,TRBJ2-7,NA
TGCGCCAGCAGCCATGCCTACAATGAGCAGTTCTTC,CASSHAYNEQFF,NA,TRBV4-1,TRBJ2-1,NA
TGCGCCAGCAGCTTGTTTAGGACTAGCGGGAGGAGCTCCTACGAGCAGTACTTC,CASSLFRTSGRSSYEQYF,TRBD2,TRBV5-1,TRBJ2-7,NA
TGCGCCAGCAGCTGGACAGGGGACACAACTAATGAAAAACTGTTTTTT,CASSWTGDTTNEKLFF,TRBD1,TRBV5-1,TRBJ1-4,few
TGTGCCAGCAGCCGACGACTAGCGGGGAACGCCGGAGCAGATACGCAGTATTTT,CASSRRLAGNAGADTQYF,TRBD2,TRBV11-2,TRBJ2-3,NA
TGTGCCAGCAGCAAAGCCCGGGACACCCAGTACGAGCAGTACTTC,CASSKARDTQYEQYF,NA,TRBV21-1,TRBJ2-7,NA
TGTGCCAGCAGCTTGCAGGGGTCCCTCCAGTACTTC,CASSLQGSLQYF,NA,TRBV11-2,TRBJ2-5,NA
TGCGCCAGCAGCGTTAGCGGGACGAACACCGGGGAGCTGTTTTTT,CASSVSGTNTGELFF,TRBD2,TRBV5-1,TRBJ2-2,NA
TGTGCCAGCACCGACTCAGGGTACGAGCAGTACTTC,CASTDSGYEQYF,NA,TRBV12-3/TRBV12-4,TRBJ2-7,few
TGCAGCGTTGACTCCGGTTTAGGAAACACCATATATTTT,CSVDSGLGNTIYF,NA,TRBV29-1,TRBJ1-3,many
TGCAGTGCCCCGACGGTGACTAGCGGGAGGTTCAATGAGCAGTTCTTC,CSAPTVTSGRFNEQFF,TRBD2,TRBV20-1,TRBJ2-1,NA
TGTGCCAGCAGCCTCTCTGGGGAAGAGCAGTACTTC,CASSLSGEEQYF,NA,TRBV9,TRBJ2-7,NA
TGTGCCAGCAGCTCGACTGGAGAAAACATTCAGTACTTC,CASSSTGENIQYF,NA,TRBV5-5,TRBJ2-4,NA
TGTGCCTCCTCCACAGGGGACACCGGGGAGCTGTTTTTT,CASSTGDTGELFF,TRBD1,TRBV25-1,TRBJ2-2,few
TGTGCCAGCAGCCCCACCTCCTCTAGCGTCGGGTCCTACAATGAGCAGTTCTTC,CASSPTSSSVGSYNEQFF,NA,TRBV11-1,TRBJ2-1,NA
TGCAGTGCTTTATTCAGGGGGCGGAATTCACCCCTCCACTTT,CSALFRGRNSPLHF,TRBD1,TRBV20-1,TRBJ1-6,NA
TGTGCCAGCAGTTTACGACTAGGCACAGATACGCAGTATTTT,CASSLRLGTDTQYF,NA,TRBV12-3/TRBV12-4,TRBJ2-3,few
TGTGCCAGTCTACGGGGACAGGGTGTCTACGAGCAGTACTTC,CASLRGQGVYEQYF,TRBD1,TRBV6-1,TRBJ2-7,few
TGTGCCAGCAGCCTAGCGGGAGGGGCTAATGAGCAGTTCTTC,CASSLAGGANEQFF,TRBD2,TRBV14,TRBJ2-1,NA
TGTGCCACCAGTGCCATGACTAGCGGGATTGAAGATACGCAGTATTTT,CATSAMTSGIEDTQYF,TRBD2,TRBV24-1,TRBJ2-3,few
TGTGCCAGCACCGGGACTGATAATGAAAAACTGTTTTTT,CASTGTDNEKLFF,NA,TRBV6-1,TRBJ1-4,NA
TGCAGCGTTCAGGCCAGGGCTGAAAAACTGTTTTTT,CSVQARAEKLFF,NA,TRBV29-1,TRBJ1-4,many
TGTGCCAGCAGCTTAGTGGTGGGGGACTCCTCCTACGAGCAGTACTTC,CASSLVVGDSSYEQYF,NA,TRBV7-9,TRBJ2-7,few
TGCAGCGTTGAAGGTAGGGCAGGGCTGTTTTACAATGAGCAGTTCTTC,CSVEGRAGLFYNEQFF,NA,TRBV29-1,TRBJ2-1,many
TGCGCCAGCAGCCCGGCCGCAGGAGCTGCTTACGAGCAGTACTTC,CASSPAAGAAYEQYF,NA,TRBV5-1,TRBJ2-7,NA
TGTGCCAGCAGCGCCAGTCCCTACAATGAGCAGTTCTTC,CASSASPYNEQFF,NA,TRBV7-3,TRBJ2-1,many
TGTGCCAGCAGCGCACTAGCGGGGGACAACAATGAGCAGTTCTTC,CASSALAGDNNEQFF,TRBD2,TRBV28,TRBJ2-1,few
TGTGCCACCAGCACCGGGACTAGCCTTTACAATGAGCAGTTCTTC,CATSTGTSLYNEQFF,TRBD2,TRBV15,TRBJ2-1,NA
TGCAGCGTAACAGGGGGAATTTCCTACGAGCAGTACTTC,CSVTGGISYEQYF,TRBD1,TRBV29-1,TRBJ2-7,NA
TGCAGTGCTAGTAACCTAGCGGGAGGGGGCTACGAGCAGTACTTC,CSASNLAGGGYEQYF,TRBD2,TRBV20-1,TRBJ2-7,NA
TGTGCCTGGAATATCCCCAGGGGTAGGGACGAGCAGTACTTC,CAWNIPRGRDEQYF,NA,TRBV30,TRBJ2-7,once
TGTGCCAGCAGCTTGACCTTTAATGGGGGGGAGCTGTTTTTT,CASSLTFNGGELFF,NA,TRBV7-2,TRBJ2-2,NA
TGCGCCAGCAGCTTGCAGAGCAACTATGGCTACACCTTC,CASSLQSNYGYTF,NA,TRBV5-1,TRBJ1-2,NA
TGCAGTGCTGCTCAGACATTAGCTGAAGCTTTCTTT,CSAAQTLAEAFF,NA,TRBV20-1,TRBJ1-1,few